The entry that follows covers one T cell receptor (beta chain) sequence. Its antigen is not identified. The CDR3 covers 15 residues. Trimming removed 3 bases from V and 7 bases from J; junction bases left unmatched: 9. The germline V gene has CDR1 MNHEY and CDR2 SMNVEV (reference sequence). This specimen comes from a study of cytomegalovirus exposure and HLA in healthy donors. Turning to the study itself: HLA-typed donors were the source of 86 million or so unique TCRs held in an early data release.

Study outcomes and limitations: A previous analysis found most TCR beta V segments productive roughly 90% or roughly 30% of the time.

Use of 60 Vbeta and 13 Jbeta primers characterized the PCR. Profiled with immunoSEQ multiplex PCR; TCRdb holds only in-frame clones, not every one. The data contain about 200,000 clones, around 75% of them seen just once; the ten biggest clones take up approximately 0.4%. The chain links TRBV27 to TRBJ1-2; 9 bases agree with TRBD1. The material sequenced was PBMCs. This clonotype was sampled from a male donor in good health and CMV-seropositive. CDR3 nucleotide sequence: TGTGCCAGCAGTTTGTACGGACAGGGGAGAGGTGGCTACACCTTC. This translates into CASSLYGQGRGGYTF.